What follows are 24 T cell receptor beta chains derived from one specimen sequenced in a study of shared T cell receptors in the human thymus. The assay was immunoSEQ multiplex PCR, and TCRdb's table has in-frame clones only and misses some. The profile shows about 540,000 clones, approximately 80% of them singletons. This sample also belongs to another study, concerning human thymus T cells.

Sample: thymocytes. The receptor source for this set is a boy under two years old with a congenital heart defect.

The rearrangement joins TRBV6-5 to TRBJ2-2; D ambiguous. Germline V gene data show CDR1 as MNHEY and CDR2 as SVGAGI. The CDR3 runs to 14 residues. Deletions cut 2 bases from V and 7 bases from J, with 11 bases between. The CDR3 coding sequence is TGTGCCAGCAGTTACGTATTTCGGGTCGGGGAGCTGTTTTTT. Its translation: CASSYVFRVGELFF.

The V gene is TRBV18, the J gene TRBJ1-1; 7 bases are a match to TRBD1. Germline CDR1 and CDR2: KGHSH and LQKENI. This CDR3 is built from 18 residues. J gave up 0 bases and V 0 bases, and 10 bases lay outside the gene matches. CDR3 loop: CASSPPRTGPSMNTEAFF. In nucleotides, the CDR3 is TGTGCCAGCTCACCACCCCGGACAGGTCCAAGCATGAACACTGAAGCTTTCTTT.

The V gene is TRBV28, the J gene TRBJ2-7; 13 bases map to TRBD2. CDR3 length: 18 amino acids. V dropped 3 bases and J dropped 5; count of bases not matched to a gene: 13. Germline V CDR1 and CDR2: MDHEN, SYDVKM. The CDR3 region has the DNA TGTGCCAGCAGTTTTGGGACTAGCGGGACCCTTATGGTGGACGAGCAGTACTTC. The encoded protein is CASSFGTSGTLMVDEQYF.

This chain's CDR3 is CASSQDSGGSSYNEQFF. CDR3 coding DNA: TGCGCCAGCAGCCAAGATTCTGGCGGGAGCTCCTACAATGAGCAGTTCTTC. The V and J genes are TRBV4-3 and TRBJ2-1; 7 nucleotides line up with TRBD2. The CDR3 has 17 amino acids. Trimming at V came to 0 bases and at J to 0 bases, leaving 5 bases not matched to a gene. Germline loops: CDR1 LGHNA, CDR2 YSLEER.

The V call is TRBV2, the J call TRBJ2-5, with 11 positions matching TRBD2. Germline-derived CDR1 and CDR2 are SNHLY and FYNNEI. The CDR3 runs to 17 residues. J lost 4 bases, V lost 8 bases, and 15 bases had no gene match. DNA for the CDR3: TGTGCCAGCTCGGGGCCCGGCATAGCGGGGGGGGGAGAGACCCAGTACTTC. It encodes CASSGPGIAGGGETQYF.

The V gene is TRBV6-5, the J gene TRBJ1-5; 7 nucleotides match TRBD1. Germline values: CDR1 MNHEY, CDR2 SVGAGI. The CDR3 length is 15 residues. V gave up 7 bases and J gave up 2 bases; unmatched junction bases: 8. The CDR3 DNA sequence: TGTGCCAGCAAACCCAGGGGGAGAGGCAATCAGCCCCAGCATTTT. It encodes CASKPRGRGNQPQHF.

This chain uses TRBV5-4 with TRBJ2-5; D possibly corresponds to TRBD1 (6 bases). CDR1 SGHNT and CDR2 YYREEE come from the germline V gene (reference sequence). V was shortened by 1 base and J by 0 bases, with 7 bases between the two germline ends. The CDR3 is 14 amino acids. For the CDR3, the DNA is TGTGCCAGCAGCTTGCAGGGGTACCAAGAGACCCAGTACTTC. Its protein is CASSLQGYQETQYF.

The chain carries TRBV15 and TRBJ1-2, with TRBD1 matching over 10 bases. CDR3 size: 16 residues. With 0 bases clipped from V and 7 bases from J, the junction kept 8 bases outside the gene matches. Germline V gene data show CDR1 as LNHNV and CDR2 as YYDKDF (reference sequence). The DNA for the CDR3 is TGTGCCACCAGCAGAGAGACCGGGACAGGGGCTGCTGGCTACACCTTC. Protein product: CATSRETGTGAAGYTF.

The rearrangement links TRBV28 to TRBJ1-4, with 10 nucleotides matching TRBD1. Trimming at V came to 11 bases and at J to 6 bases, leaving 9 bases not matched to a gene. Germline CDR1 MDHEN, CDR2 SYDVKM. This CDR3 spans 14 amino acids. The DNA for the CDR3 is TGTGCCGCCCGGGGGACAGGGGTTGATGAAAAACTGTTTTTT. It codes for CAARGTGVDEKLFF.

The chain links TRBV15 to TRBJ2-3, with 8 bases identical to TRBD1. CDR1 and CDR2 (germline): LNHNV, YYDKDF (reference sequence). This CDR3 has 16 residues. Trimming removed 2 bases from V and 0 bases from J; junction bases left unmatched: 4. The CDR3 loop is CATSRSDRESTDTQYF. In nucleotides, the CDR3 is TGTGCCACCAGCAGATCGGACAGGGAGAGCACAGATACGCAGTATTTT.

This chain links TRBV11-3 with TRBJ2-7; D may be TRBD2 (6 bases). In germline, CDR1 is SGHNT, CDR2 YENEEA. V lost 3 bases, J lost 2 bases, and 11 bases lay in between. The CDR3 extends over 14 amino acids. CDR3 amino acids: CASSLWGVPYEQYF. The DNA of the CDR3 is TGTGCCAGCAGCTTGTGGGGGGTTCCCTACGAGCAGTACTTC.

V usage is TRBV4-1 and J usage is TRBJ2-1, with D possibly TRBD2 on 6 matching bases. V lost 0 bases, J lost 6 bases, and 9 bases lay in between. The CDR3 extends over 14 amino acids. Germline V lookup: CDR1 MGHRA, CDR2 YSYEKL. The CDR3, as DNA: TGCGCCAGCAGCCAAGACAGGAGGGTCAATGAGCAGTTCTTC. It is translated as CASSQDRRVNEQFF.

This clone showed up just once. The chain is built from TRBV30 and TRBJ2-7; TRBD2 aligns across 8 bases. CDR3 size: 14 residues. V lost 2 bases and J lost 0; bases outside the gene matches: 3. The V gene's germline CDR1 is GTSNPN and CDR2 SVGIG (reference sequence). The CDR3 DNA reads TGTGCCTGGAGTTCGACTAGCGCCTCCTACGAGCAGTACTTC. Residues: CAWSSTSASYEQYF.

Only a few counts were recorded for this clone. The chain has TRBV14 and TRBJ2-7; 9 bases align to TRBD2. J was trimmed by 3 bases and V by 0 bases; bases with no gene match: 6. In germline, CDR1 is SGHDN, CDR2 FVKESK. The CDR3 consists of 16 residues. The CDR3 reads CASSQDFSGRLYEQYF. CDR3 DNA: TGTGCCAGCAGCCAAGATTTCAGCGGGAGGCTCTACGAGCAGTACTTC.

The chain has TRBV12-5 and TRBJ2-1, with D perhaps TRBD2 (5 bases). Germline V lookup: CDR1 LGHNT, CDR2 FRNRAP. V was cut by 0 bases and J by 5 bases, with 17 bases left in between. The CDR3 is made up of 17 amino acids. CDR3 DNA sequence: TGTGCTAGTGGTTTGGTACTAGGGCCCCCCCACCACAATGAGCAGTTCTTC. Its translation: CASGLVLGPPHHNEQFF.

The chain recombines TRBV28 with TRBJ2-1; 8 positions match TRBD1. The trim removed 6 bases at V and 6 bases at J, leaving 1 base unmatched. Looked up from germline, CDR1 is MDHEN and CDR2 is SYDVKM. This CDR3 spans 12 amino acids. CDR3 loop: CASRDRGNEQFF. The CDR3 coding sequence is TGTGCCAGCAGAGACAGGGGCAATGAGCAGTTCTTC.

This clone has more than one count but fewer than ten. The V gene is TRBV10-3, the J gene TRBJ1-1; tentative D call: TRBD1 (5 bases). The germline gives CDR1 ENHRY, CDR2 SYGVKD. There are 11 residues in the CDR3. Trimming shortened V by 10 bases and J by 12 bases, and 18 bases separated the two germline ends. The CDR3 is CATRAGEQPFF. For the CDR3, the DNA is TGTGCCACCAGGGCGGGGGAGCAACCTTTCTTT.

The V call is TRBV4-3, the J call TRBJ2-2; D may be TRBD1 (5 bases). This CDR3 region has 16 residues. CDR1 is LGHNA and CDR2 is YSLEER in the germline V gene. Trimming cost V 4 bases and J 6 bases, with 18 bases left between them. This chain's CDR3 is CASSLGSPEGAGELFF. The CDR3 region has the DNA TGCGCCAGCAGCCTCGGTTCCCCGGAAGGGGCCGGGGAGCTGTTTTTT.

The chain joins TRBV18 to TRBJ2-2; D perhaps matches TRBD1 (5 bases). The CDR3 sequence is 16 residues long. Trimming cost V 0 bases and J 1 base, with 9 bases left between them. Germline CDR1 and CDR2: KGHSH and LQKENI. CDR3 in DNA: TGTGCCAGCTCACCACCTTCACAGGAGAACACCGGGGAGCTGTTTTTT. It yields the protein CASSPPSQENTGELFF.

The chain has TRBV7-3 and TRBJ2-7, with TRBD1 identical over 9 bases. Germline V lookup: CDR1 SGHTA, CDR2 FQGTGA. V trimming: 5 bases; J trimming: 6 bases; junction bases outside the gene matches: 8. The CDR3 runs to 14 residues. This CDR3 is CASSAGDREGEQYF. CDR3 DNA sequence: TGTGCCAGCAGCGCGGGGGACAGGGAGGGCGAGCAGTACTTC.

V gene TRBV11-2 combines with J gene TRBJ1-1; tentative D call: TRBD1 (6 bases). The CDR3 extends over 16 amino acids. The germline gives CDR1 SGHAT, CDR2 FQNNGV. Trimming took off 1 base at V and 3 bases at J, with 15 bases between the two ends. The CDR3 nucleotides read TGTGCCAGCAGCTTAGCGGAAGGGGGGGGTCACACTGAAGCTTTCTTT. Residues: CASSLAEGGGHTEAFF. Drawing the rest from reference TRBV11-2 and TRBJ1-1, the complete variable domain is EAGVAQSPRYKIIEKRQSVAFWCNPISGHATLYWYQQILGQGPKLLIQFQNNGVVDDSQLPKDRFSAERLKGVDSTLKIQPAKLEDSAVYLCASSLAEGGGHTEAFFGQGTRLTVV.

CDR3 sequence: CASSFQATSGRPEQYF. CDR3 bases: TGTGCCAGCAGCTTCCAAGCCACTAGCGGGAGACCCGAGCAGTACTTC. The chain carries TRBV14 and TRBJ2-7; 11 nucleotides agree with TRBD2. Germline-derived CDR1 and CDR2 are SGHDN and FVKESK. This CDR3 has 16 amino acids. V trimming: 5 bases; J trimming: 6 bases; junction bases outside the gene matches: 12.

The genes are TRBV11-3 and TRBJ2-6, with a possible D match to TRBD1 (5 bases). From germline, CDR1 is SGHNT and CDR2 YENEEA. V was shortened by 2 bases and J by 0 bases, with 17 bases between the two germline ends. CDR3 size: 19 residues. The CDR3 DNA is TGTGCCAGCAGCTTACCCGAGACAGCCTTCCCCTCTGGGGCCAACGTCCTGACTTTC. It codes for CASSLPETAFPSGANVLTF. The entire variable domain, with the rest obtained from reference TRBV11-3 and TRBJ2-6, is as follows: EAGVVQSPRYKIIEKKQPVAFWCNPISGHNTLYWYLQNLGQGPELLIRYENEEAVDDSQLPKDRFSAERLKGVDSTLKIQPAELGDSAVYLCASSLPETAFPSGANVLTFGAGSRLTVL.

This chain links TRBV4-1 with TRBJ2-1, with 9 bases aligning to TRBD2. The CDR3 has 18 amino acids. Germline-derived CDR1 and CDR2 are MGHRA and YSYEKL. V dropped 4 bases and J dropped 7; count of bases not matched to a gene: 17. The CDR3 DNA reads TGCGCCAGCAGCCGCCCTCCCTCGGTAGCGGGAGAGGGAAATGAGCAGTTCTTC. Protein sequence: CASSRPPSVAGEGNEQFF.